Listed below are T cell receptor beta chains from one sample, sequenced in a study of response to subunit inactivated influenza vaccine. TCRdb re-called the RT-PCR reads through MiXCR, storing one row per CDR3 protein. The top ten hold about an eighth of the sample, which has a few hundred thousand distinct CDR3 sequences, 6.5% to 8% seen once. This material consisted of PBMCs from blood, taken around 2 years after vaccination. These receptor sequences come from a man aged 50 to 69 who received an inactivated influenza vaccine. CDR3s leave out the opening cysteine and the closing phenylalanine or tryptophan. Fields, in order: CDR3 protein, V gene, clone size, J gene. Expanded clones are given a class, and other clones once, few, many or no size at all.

CDR3aa: ASSQDPTSGRASSYNEQF; v_gene: TRBV4-3; abundance: -; j_gene: TRBJ2-1
CDR3aa: ASSFGDGLYEQY; v_gene: TRBV7-2; abundance: few; j_gene: TRBJ2-7
CDR3aa: ASTERGPKDTQY; v_gene: TRBV10-1; abundance: -; j_gene: TRBJ2-3
CDR3aa: SARSPTSSYEQY; v_gene: TRBV20-1; abundance: many; j_gene: TRBJ2-7
CDR3aa: ATVPQGAYTGELF; v_gene: TRBV19; abundance: -; j_gene: TRBJ2-2
CDR3aa: AGQGATNYGYT; v_gene: TRBV6-1; abundance: few; j_gene: TRBJ1-2
CDR3aa: SARHRTNYYEQY; v_gene: TRBV20-1; abundance: many; j_gene: TRBJ2-7
CDR3aa: ASSFQANTEAF; v_gene: TRBV7-3; abundance: few; j_gene: TRBJ1-1
CDR3aa: SVEPGLSYNEQF; v_gene: TRBV29-1; abundance: many; j_gene: TRBJ2-1
CDR3aa: ASSFFGTSGNEQF; v_gene: TRBV7-2; abundance: -; j_gene: TRBJ2-1
CDR3aa: ASSKGSRETQY; v_gene: TRBV7-9; abundance: -; j_gene: TRBJ2-5
CDR3aa: ASSADRAGTGELF; v_gene: TRBV28; abundance: many; j_gene: TRBJ2-2
CDR3aa: ASSQDSDRLTPRDGYT; v_gene: TRBV4-3; abundance: few; j_gene: TRBJ1-2
CDR3aa: ASSCGPVGGRIPYNEQF; v_gene: TRBV12-3/TRBV12-4; abundance: -; j_gene: TRBJ2-1
CDR3aa: ATQMRLAADTQY; v_gene: TRBV6-2/TRBV6-3; abundance: -; j_gene: TRBJ2-3
CDR3aa: ASSLRQASNYGYT; v_gene: TRBV9; abundance: -; j_gene: TRBJ1-2
CDR3aa: AISGSSYEKLF; v_gene: TRBV10-3; abundance: -; j_gene: TRBJ1-4